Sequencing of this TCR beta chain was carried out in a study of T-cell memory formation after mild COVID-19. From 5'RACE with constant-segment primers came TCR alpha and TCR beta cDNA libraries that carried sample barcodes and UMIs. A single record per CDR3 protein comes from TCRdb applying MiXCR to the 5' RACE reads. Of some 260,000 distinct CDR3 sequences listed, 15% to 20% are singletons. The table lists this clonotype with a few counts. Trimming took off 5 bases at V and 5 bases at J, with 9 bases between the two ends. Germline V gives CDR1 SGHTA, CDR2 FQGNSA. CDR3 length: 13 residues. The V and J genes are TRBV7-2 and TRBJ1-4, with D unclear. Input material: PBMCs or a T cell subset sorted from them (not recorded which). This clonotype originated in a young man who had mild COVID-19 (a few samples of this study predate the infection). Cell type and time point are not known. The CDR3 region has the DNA TGTGCCAGCAGCGGAGGGCAGAATGAAAAACTGTTTTTT. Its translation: CASSGGQNEKLFF.